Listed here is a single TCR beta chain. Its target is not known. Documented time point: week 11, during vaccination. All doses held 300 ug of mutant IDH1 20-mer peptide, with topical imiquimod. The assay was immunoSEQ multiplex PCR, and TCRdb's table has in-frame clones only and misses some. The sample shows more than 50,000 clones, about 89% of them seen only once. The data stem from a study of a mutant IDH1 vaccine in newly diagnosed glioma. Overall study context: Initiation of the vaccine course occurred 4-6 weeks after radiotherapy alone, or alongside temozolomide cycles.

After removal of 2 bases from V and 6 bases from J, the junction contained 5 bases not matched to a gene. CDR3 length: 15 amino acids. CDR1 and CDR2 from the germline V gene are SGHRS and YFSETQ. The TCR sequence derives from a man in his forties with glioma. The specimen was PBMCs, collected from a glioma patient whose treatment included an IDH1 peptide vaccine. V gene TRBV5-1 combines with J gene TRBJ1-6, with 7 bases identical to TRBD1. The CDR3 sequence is CASSFGQGGNSPLHF. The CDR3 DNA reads TGCGCCAGCAGCTTCGGTCAGGGGGGTAATTCACCCCTCCACTTT.